The entry that follows covers one T cell receptor beta chain sequence. This entry is derived from a study of T cell changes during pregnancy in multiple sclerosis. This CDR3 is built from 16 residues. V trimming: 7 bases; J trimming: 0 bases; junction bases outside the gene matches: 8. CDR1 is MGHRA and CDR2 is YSYEKL in the germline V gene. Sequencing was performed with immunoSEQ multiplex PCR; in TCRdb, only in-frame clones are kept and a portion is missing. The sample has about 97,000 clones; 80% to 95% are singletons. The chain uses TRBV4-1 and TRBJ2-7, with 11 bases lining up with TRBD1. This specimen was peripheral blood, taken in the second trimester of pregnancy. The TCR sequence derives from a female donor with multiple sclerosis, enrolled in a pregnancy study. DNA of the CDR3: TGCGCCAGCACTCCCGGACAGGGGGCCCCCTCCTACGAGCAGTACTTC. Translation gives CASTPGQGAPSYEQYF.